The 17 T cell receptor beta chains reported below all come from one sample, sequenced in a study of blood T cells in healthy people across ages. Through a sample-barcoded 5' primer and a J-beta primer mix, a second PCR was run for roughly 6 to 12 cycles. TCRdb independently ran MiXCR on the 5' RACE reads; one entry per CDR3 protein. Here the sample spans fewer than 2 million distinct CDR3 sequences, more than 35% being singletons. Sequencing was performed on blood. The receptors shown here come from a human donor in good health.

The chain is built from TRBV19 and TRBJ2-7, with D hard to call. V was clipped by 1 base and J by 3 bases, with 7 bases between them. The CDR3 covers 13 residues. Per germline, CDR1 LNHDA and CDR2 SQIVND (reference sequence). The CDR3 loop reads CASSIGQSYEQYF. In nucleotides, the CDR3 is TGTGCCAGTAGTATAGGGCAGAGCTACGAGCAGTACTTC.

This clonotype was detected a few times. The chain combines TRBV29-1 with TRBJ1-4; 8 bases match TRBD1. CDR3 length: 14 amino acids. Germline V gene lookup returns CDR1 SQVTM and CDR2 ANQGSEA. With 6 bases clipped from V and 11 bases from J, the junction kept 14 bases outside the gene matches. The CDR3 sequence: CSVSRAGGSDKLFF. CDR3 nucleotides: TGCAGCGTCAGTCGTGCAGGGGGCTCGGATAAACTGTTTTTT.

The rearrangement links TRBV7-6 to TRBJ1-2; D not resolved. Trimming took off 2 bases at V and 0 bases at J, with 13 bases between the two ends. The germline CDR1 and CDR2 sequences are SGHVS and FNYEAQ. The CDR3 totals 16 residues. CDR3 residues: CASSLSELAPNYGYTF. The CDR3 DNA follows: TGTGCCAGCAGCTTATCCGAGCTAGCCCCTAACTATGGCTACACCTTC.

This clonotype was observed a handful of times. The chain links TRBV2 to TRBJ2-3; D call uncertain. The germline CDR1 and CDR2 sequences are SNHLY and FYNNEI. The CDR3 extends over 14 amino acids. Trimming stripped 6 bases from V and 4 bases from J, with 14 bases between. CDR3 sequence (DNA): TGTGCCAGCAGGCGTCAGTCCCGGGCAGATACGCAGTATTTT. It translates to CASRRQSRADTQYF.

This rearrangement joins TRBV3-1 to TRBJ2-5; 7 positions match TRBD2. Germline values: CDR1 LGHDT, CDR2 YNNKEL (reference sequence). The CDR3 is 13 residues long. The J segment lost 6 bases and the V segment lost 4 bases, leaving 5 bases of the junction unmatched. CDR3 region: CASSRQAGKTQYF. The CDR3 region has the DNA TGTGCCAGCAGCCGACAAGCGGGGAAGACCCAGTACTTC.

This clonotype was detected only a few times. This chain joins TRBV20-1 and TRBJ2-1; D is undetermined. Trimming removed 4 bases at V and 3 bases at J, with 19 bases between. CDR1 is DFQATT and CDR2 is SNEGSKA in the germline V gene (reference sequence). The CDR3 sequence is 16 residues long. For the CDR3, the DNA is TGCAGTGCTAATCCTCTGGGTCGCGTGAGCTACAATGAGCAGTTCTTC. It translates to CSANPLGRVSYNEQFF.

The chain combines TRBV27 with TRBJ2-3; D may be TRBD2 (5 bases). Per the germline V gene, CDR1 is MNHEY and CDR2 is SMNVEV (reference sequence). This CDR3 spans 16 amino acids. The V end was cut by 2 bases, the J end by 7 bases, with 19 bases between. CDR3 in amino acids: CASSLIRRLRGNTQYF. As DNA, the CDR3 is TGTGCCAGCAGTTTAATTCGGCGGCTTCGGGGAAATACGCAGTATTTT.

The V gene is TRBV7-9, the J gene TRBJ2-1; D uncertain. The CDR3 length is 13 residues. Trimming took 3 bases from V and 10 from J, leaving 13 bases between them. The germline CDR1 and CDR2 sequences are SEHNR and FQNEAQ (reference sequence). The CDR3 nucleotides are TGTGCCAGCAGCTTCGAACAAGTTTTAGAGCAGTTCTTC. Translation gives CASSFEQVLEQFF. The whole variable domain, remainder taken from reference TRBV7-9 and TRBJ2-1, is DTGVSQNPRHKITKRGQNVTFRCDPISEHNRLYWYRQTLGQGPEFLTYFQNEAQLEKSRLLSDRFSAERPKGSFSTLEIQRTEQGDSAMYLCASSFEQVLEQFFGPGTRLTVL.

This CDR3 is CASSFPPPTGVAFF. The CDR3, as DNA: TGTGCCAGCAGCTTTCCTCCTCCCACAGGGGTTGCTTTCTTT. The J gene is TRBJ1-1, the V gene TRBV11-2; 7 bases fit TRBD1. After removal of 3 bases from V and 11 bases from J, the junction contained 12 bases not matched to a gene. The CDR3 runs 14 residues. CDR1 SGHAT and CDR2 FQNNGV come from the germline V gene.

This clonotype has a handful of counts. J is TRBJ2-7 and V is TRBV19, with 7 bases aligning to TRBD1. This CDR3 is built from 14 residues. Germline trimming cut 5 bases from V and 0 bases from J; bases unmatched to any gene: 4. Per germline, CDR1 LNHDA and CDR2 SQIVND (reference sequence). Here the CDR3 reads CASSLGQNSYEQYF. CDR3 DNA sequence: TGTGCCAGTAGTTTGGGACAGAACTCCTACGAGCAGTACTTC.

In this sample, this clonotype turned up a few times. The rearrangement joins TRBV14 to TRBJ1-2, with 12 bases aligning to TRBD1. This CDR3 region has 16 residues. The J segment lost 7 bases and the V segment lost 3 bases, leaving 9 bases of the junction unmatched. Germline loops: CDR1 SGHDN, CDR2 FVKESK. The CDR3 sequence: CASSQKGTGGSFGYTF. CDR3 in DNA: TGTGCCAGCAGCCAGAAAGGGACAGGGGGCTCGTTTGGCTACACCTTC.

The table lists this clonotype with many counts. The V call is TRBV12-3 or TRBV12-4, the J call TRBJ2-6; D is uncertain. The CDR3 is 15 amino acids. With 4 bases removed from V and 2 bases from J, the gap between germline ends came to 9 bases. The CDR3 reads CASSSVAPGANVLTF. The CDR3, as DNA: TGTGCCAGCAGTTCGGTAGCACCTGGGGCCAACGTCCTGACTTTC.

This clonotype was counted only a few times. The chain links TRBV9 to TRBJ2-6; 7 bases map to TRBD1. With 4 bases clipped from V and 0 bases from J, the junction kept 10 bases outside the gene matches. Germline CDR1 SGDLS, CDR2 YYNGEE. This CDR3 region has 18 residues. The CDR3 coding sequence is TGTGCCAGCAGCCTAAGACAGGGTCTAGACTCTGGGGCCAACGTCCTGACTTTC. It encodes CASSLRQGLDSGANVLTF.

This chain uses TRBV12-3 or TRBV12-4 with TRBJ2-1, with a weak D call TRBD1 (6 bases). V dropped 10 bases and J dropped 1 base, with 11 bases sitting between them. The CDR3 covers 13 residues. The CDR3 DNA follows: TGTGCCATAAGGACAGATTCCTACAATGAGCAGTTCTTC. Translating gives CAIRTDSYNEQFF.

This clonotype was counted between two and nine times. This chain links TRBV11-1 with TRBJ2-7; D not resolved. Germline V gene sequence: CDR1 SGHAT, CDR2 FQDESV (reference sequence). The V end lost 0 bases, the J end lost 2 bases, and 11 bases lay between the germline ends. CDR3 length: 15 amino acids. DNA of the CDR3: TGTGCCAGCAGCTTAGCAGTCGGTACAGCCTACGAGCAGTACTTC. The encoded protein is CASSLAVGTAYEQYF.

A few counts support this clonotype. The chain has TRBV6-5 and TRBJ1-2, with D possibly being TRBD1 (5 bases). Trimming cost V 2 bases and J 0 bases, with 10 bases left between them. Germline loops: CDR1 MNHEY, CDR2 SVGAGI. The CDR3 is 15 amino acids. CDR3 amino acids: CASSYGAAANYGYTF. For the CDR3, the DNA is TGTGCCAGCAGTTACGGGGCAGCCGCTAACTATGGCTACACCTTC.

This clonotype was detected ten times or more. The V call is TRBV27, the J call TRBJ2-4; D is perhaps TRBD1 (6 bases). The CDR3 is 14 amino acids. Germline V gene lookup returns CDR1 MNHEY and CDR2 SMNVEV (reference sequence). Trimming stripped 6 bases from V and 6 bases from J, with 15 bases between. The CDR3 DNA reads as TGTGCCAGCAGCCCCAGGGGAGAATCAAACATTCAGTACTTC. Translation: CASSPRGESNIQYF.